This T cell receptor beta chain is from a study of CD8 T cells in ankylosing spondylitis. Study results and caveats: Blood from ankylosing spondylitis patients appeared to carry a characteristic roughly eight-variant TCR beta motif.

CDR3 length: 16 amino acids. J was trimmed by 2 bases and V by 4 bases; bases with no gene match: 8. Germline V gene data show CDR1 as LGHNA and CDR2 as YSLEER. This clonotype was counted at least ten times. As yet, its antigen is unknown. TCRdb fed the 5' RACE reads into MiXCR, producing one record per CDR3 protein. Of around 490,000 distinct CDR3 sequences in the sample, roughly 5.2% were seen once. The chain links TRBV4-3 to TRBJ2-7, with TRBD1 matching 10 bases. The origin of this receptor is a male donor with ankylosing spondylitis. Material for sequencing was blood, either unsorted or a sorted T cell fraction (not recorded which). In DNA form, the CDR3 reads TGCGCCAGCAGCCTTGATCCGGGACAGGGGACCTACGAGCAGTACTTC. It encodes CASSLDPGQGTYEQYF.